The 32 T cell receptor beta chains given below trace back to one sample, sequenced in a study of T-cell memory formation after mild COVID-19. MiXCR, run by TCRdb on the 5' RACE reads, gives a single entry per CDR3 protein. In the table there are 450,000 to 650,000 distinct CDR3 sequences, around 17% of which are singletons. The sequencing sample was made of PBMCs or a T cell subset sorted from them (not recorded which). The receptors derive from an adult woman who had mild COVID-19 (a few samples of this study predate the infection). Cell type and time point are not known.

The table lists this clonotype with a few counts. CDR3 region: CASSWGQGFNEQFF. In nucleotides, the CDR3 is TGTGCCAGCAGCTGGGGACAGGGATTCAATGAGCAGTTCTTC. The chain joins TRBV7-2 to TRBJ2-1, with 9 bases lining up with TRBD1. The CDR3 is 14 residues long. Germline-derived CDR1 and CDR2 are SGHTA and FQGNSA. The J segment lost 6 bases and the V segment lost 4 bases, leaving 4 bases of the junction unmatched.

This clonotype showed up just a few times. The rearrangement uses TRBV4-1 and TRBJ2-3, with TRBD2 matching over 9 bases. Germline CDR1 MGHRA, CDR2 YSYEKL. This CDR3 contains 15 residues. The V segment lost 7 bases and the J segment 4 bases; nucleotides outside the gene matches: 9. The CDR3 DNA sequence: TGCGCCAGCAAGGATCCGCGGGGGGGCCCAGATACGCAGTATTTT. It codes for CASKDPRGGPDTQYF.

A few counts support this clonotype. This chain connects TRBV12-3 or TRBV12-4 to TRBJ2-2, with D possibly being TRBD2 (6 bases). The CDR3 runs 15 residues. V dropped 6 bases and J dropped 0 bases, with 11 bases sitting between them. The CDR3 bases are TGTGCCAGCAGCCGGGACTTCGCGAACACCGGGGAGCTGTTTTTT. Translating it yields CASSRDFANTGELFF.

The J gene is TRBJ1-2, the V gene TRBV7-2; possibly TRBD1 for D (5 bases). The V end lost 1 base, the J end lost 8 bases, and 20 bases lay between the germline ends. This CDR3 is 16 amino acids long. The germline gives CDR1 SGHTA, CDR2 FQGNSA. Written as DNA, the CDR3 is TGTGCCAGCAGCTTAGATGGGGGGATCTCCCCTGGCGGCTACACCTTC. It specifies CASSLDGGISPGGYTF. Drawing the rest from reference TRBV7-2 and TRBJ1-2, the complete variable domain is GAGVSQSPSNKVTEKGKDVELRCDPISGHTALYWYRQSLGQGLEFLIYFQGNSAPDKSGLPSDRFSAERTGGSVSTLTIQRTQQEDSAVYLCASSLDGGISPGGYTFGSGTRLTVV.

This chain links TRBV4-1 with TRBJ2-4, with TRBD1 as a possible D gene (6 bases). The CDR3 totals 15 residues. Germline V lookup: CDR1 MGHRA, CDR2 YSYEKL. The V gene lost 1 base and the J gene lost 12 bases, with 19 bases spanning the gap. In nucleotides, the CDR3 is TGCGCCAGCAGCCAAGGGACAGCCCAAATAACGAATCAGTACTTC. It encodes CASSQGTAQITNQYF.

This clonotype came up many times. The chain combines TRBV12-3 or TRBV12-4 with TRBJ1-5; D is perhaps TRBD1 (6 bases). Trimming removed 4 bases at V and 0 bases at J, with 16 bases between. The CDR3 consists of 17 residues. The CDR3 region has the DNA TGTGCCAGCAGTTCCTCCGGGACAATCTATAGCAATCAGCCCCAGCATTTT. Translating gives CASSSSGTIYSNQPQHF.

This clonotype was seen a handful of times. The rearrangement joins TRBV7-6 to TRBJ2-3, with D hard to call. V shed 1 base and J shed 1 base, with 12 bases lying between them. CDR3 size: 16 residues. CDR1 SGHVS and CDR2 FNYEAQ come from the germline V gene. CDR3 sequence: CASSLGGTWGTDTQYF. The CDR3 DNA sequence: TGTGCCAGCAGCTTAGGCGGAACTTGGGGCACAGATACGCAGTATTTT.

V gene TRBV3-1 combines with J gene TRBJ2-5; TRBD1 aligns across 8 bases. The CDR3 runs to 16 residues. J was trimmed by 4 bases and V by 4 bases; bases with no gene match: 11. Germline CDR1 is LGHDT and CDR2 is YNNKEL (reference sequence). The CDR3: CASSRRKTGQVETQYF. For the CDR3, the DNA is TGTGCCAGCAGCCGTAGGAAAACGGGACAGGTAGAGACCCAGTACTTC.

The chain is built from TRBV19 and TRBJ2-6; tentatively, D is TRBD1 (6 bases). CDR1 is LNHDA, CDR2 SQIVND, per germline (reference sequence). The CDR3 loop spans 17 amino acids. V lost 7 bases and J lost 0, with 16 bases in between. The CDR3 loop is CASTPSGTNSGANVLTF. The CDR3 DNA follows: TGTGCCAGTACACCTTCTGGGACAAACTCTGGGGCCAACGTCCTGACTTTC.

The chain joins TRBV30 to TRBJ2-4; D could derive from TRBD1 or TRBD2 (5 bases each). V was clipped by 0 bases and J by 8 bases, with 11 bases between them. Germline CDR1 and CDR2: GTSNPN and SVGIG (reference sequence). There are 13 residues in the CDR3. CDR3 region: CAWSVLVGDIQYF. CDR3 in DNA: TGTGCCTGGAGTGTTCTCGTGGGGGACATTCAGTACTTC.

This clonotype was picked up a small number of times. The J gene is TRBJ1-2, the V gene TRBV20-1, with no clear D. The CDR3 is made up of 12 amino acids. The germline V gene has CDR1 DFQATT and CDR2 SNEGSKA (reference sequence). V gave up 5 bases and J gave up 2 bases, with 9 bases separating them. CDR3 DNA: TGCAGTGCTGGTCGGGGAAACTATGGCTACACCTTC. Its protein product is CSAGRGNYGYTF.

This clonotype came up many times. The CDR3 DNA reads TGCAGAACTAGACTAGCGGGCTCCTACAATGAGCAGTTCTTC. Protein: CRTRLAGSYNEQFF. This rearrangement joins TRBV20-1 to TRBJ2-1; 10 nucleotides match TRBD2. The CDR3 has 14 residues. Germline V CDR1 and CDR2: DFQATT, SNEGSKA (reference sequence).

The table lists this clonotype with a few counts. The chain has TRBV5-1 and TRBJ1-1, with 9 bases fitting TRBD1. CDR1 and CDR2 (germline): SGHRS, YFSETQ. The CDR3 runs 17 residues. V lost 3 bases and J lost 4; bases outside the gene matches: 13. CDR3 region: CASSWWGQGRRGTEAFF. DNA of the CDR3: TGCGCCAGCAGCTGGTGGGGACAGGGCCGTCGAGGCACTGAAGCTTTCTTT.

The rearrangement links TRBV24-1 to TRBJ1-2; 7 bases line up with TRBD1. V trimming: 4 bases; J trimming: 2 bases; junction bases outside the gene matches: 3. Germline V gene sequence: CDR1 KGHDR, CDR2 SFDVKD. This CDR3 region has 14 residues. The CDR3 sequence is CATSDRGQNYGYTF. CDR3 nucleotides: TGTGCCACCAGTGACCGGGGACAGAACTATGGCTACACCTTC.

V gene TRBV4-1 combines with J gene TRBJ2-7, with D uncertain. V lost 1 base and J 5 bases, leaving 12 bases between the germline ends. The CDR3 is 14 residues long. Per the germline V gene, CDR1 is MGHRA and CDR2 is YSYEKL. The CDR3 region has the DNA TGCGCCAGCAGCCAAGTCTTGGGAAGGCACGAGCAGTACTTC. Translation gives CASSQVLGRHEQYF.

V is TRBV29-1 and J is TRBJ2-2; D is perhaps TRBD2 (6 bases). Germline V gene data show CDR1 as SQVTM and CDR2 as ANQGSEA. The CDR3 consists of 16 residues. The ends were cut back, 4 bases at V and 0 bases at J, with 15 bases in the middle. In nucleotides, the CDR3 is TGCAGCGTTGTCGGGAGTACGGCCCCGAACACCGGGGAGCTGTTTTTT. As protein: CSVVGSTAPNTGELFF.

This clonotype appeared a few times. The rearrangement links TRBV3-1 to TRBJ1-4, with a weak D call TRBD1 (5 bases). The CDR3 consists of 13 residues. V shed 6 bases and J shed 10 bases, with 15 bases lying between them. The germline V gene has CDR1 LGHDT and CDR2 YNNKEL (reference sequence). The DNA for the CDR3 is TGTGCCAGCAGGGATACTATAGGGGCAAAACTGTTTTTT. Protein product: CASRDTIGAKLFF. The variable domain in full, completed from reference TRBV3-1 and TRBJ1-4, reads DTAVSQTPKYLVTQMGNDKSIKCEQNLGHDTMYWYKQDSKKFLKIMFSYNNKELIINETVPNRFSPKSPDKAHLNLHINSLELGDSAVYFCASRDTIGAKLFFGSGTQLSVL.

V and J are TRBV29-1 and TRBJ2-1; 8 bases match TRBD2. The V gene's germline CDR1 is SQVTM and CDR2 ANQGSEA. With 1 base clipped from V and 4 bases from J, the junction kept 9 bases outside the gene matches. The CDR3 is 16 residues long. Here the CDR3 reads CSVEVSGGARYNEQFF. The CDR3 region has the DNA TGCAGCGTTGAAGTGTCCGGGGGGGCAAGGTACAATGAGCAGTTCTTC.

The chain links TRBV6-5 to TRBJ1-1; D gene ambiguous. Germline V gives CDR1 MNHEY, CDR2 SVGAGI. The V end lost 2 bases, the J end lost 1 base, and 11 bases lay between the germline ends. This CDR3 has 15 amino acids. The chain's CDR3 is CASSYGYTRNTEAFF. As DNA, the CDR3 is TGTGCCAGCAGTTACGGGTACACTCGGAACACTGAAGCTTTCTTT.

The chain recombines TRBV5-1 with TRBJ2-1; 7 positions match TRBD2. Germline CDR1 is SGHRS and CDR2 is YFSETQ. The CDR3 consists of 14 residues. The ends lost 4 bases at V and 2 bases at J; junction bases unmatched: 3. CDR3: CASSVGTTYNEQFF. In DNA, the CDR3 is TGCGCCAGCAGCGTCGGGACTACCTACAATGAGCAGTTCTTC.

This clonotype was seen ten or more times. The chain employs TRBV24-1 and TRBJ2-1; 8 positions agree with TRBD1. There are 14 residues in the CDR3. Germline-derived CDR1 and CDR2 are KGHDR and SFDVKD. V dropped 7 bases and J dropped 5; count of bases not matched to a gene: 6. Here the CDR3 reads CATSLDRAHNEQFF. The CDR3 DNA follows: TGTGCCACCAGCCTGGACAGGGCTCACAATGAGCAGTTCTTC.

V and J are TRBV25-1 and TRBJ2-7; TRBD1 agrees at 9 bases. The CDR3 spans 15 residues. The trim removed 6 bases at V and 3 bases at J, leaving 9 bases unmatched. Per germline, CDR1 MGHDK and CDR2 SYGVNS. Written as DNA, the CDR3 is TGTGCCAGCAGAGCTCAGGGACAGGGAGGCTACGAGCAGTACTTC. It specifies CASRAQGQGGYEQYF.

The gene calls are TRBV4-1 and TRBJ2-3; D remains ambiguous. Per the germline V gene, CDR1 is MGHRA and CDR2 is YSYEKL. This CDR3 has 16 residues. V lost 8 bases and J 1 base, leaving 19 bases between the germline ends. CDR3 residues: CASSRPGAAGTDTQYF. The CDR3 bases are TGCGCCAGCTCTCGGCCTGGTGCAGCAGGCACAGATACGCAGTATTTT.

V gene TRBV7-9 combines with J gene TRBJ2-3; D ambiguous. The CDR3 consists of 15 residues. Germline V gene data show CDR1 as SEHNR and CDR2 as FQNEAQ (reference sequence). Trimming removed 5 bases at V and 5 bases at J, with 17 bases between. The CDR3 DNA sequence: TGTGCCAGCAGCACCGGACGGCACGATGGAGATACGCAGTATTTT. It is translated as CASSTGRHDGDTQYF.

The chain uses TRBV7-2 and TRBJ2-3, with no clear D. The V and J ends lost 1 base and 5 bases respectively, with 7 bases between them. The CDR3 runs to 13 residues. Germline V gene data show CDR1 as SGHTA and CDR2 as FQGNSA. CDR3 protein: CASSLDPGDTQYF. CDR3 in DNA: TGTGCCAGCAGCTTAGACCCGGGAGATACGCAGTATTTT.

A few counts support this clonotype. This rearrangement joins TRBV27 to TRBJ2-7; no clear D. The ends were cut back, 0 bases at V and 3 bases at J, with 9 bases in the middle. The CDR3 is 14 amino acids. Germline V gene data show CDR1 as MNHEY and CDR2 as SMNVEV (reference sequence). CDR3 region: CASSLSTAYYEQYF. CDR3 nucleotide sequence: TGTGCCAGCAGTTTATCTACCGCATACTACGAGCAGTACTTC.

The rearrangement uses TRBV27 and TRBJ1-6; D is ambiguous. The germline CDR1 and CDR2 sequences are MNHEY and SMNVEV (reference sequence). The CDR3 covers 13 residues. Trimming stripped 8 bases from V and 6 bases from J, with 11 bases between. This chain's CDR3 is CASGLPTNSPLHF. For the CDR3, the DNA is TGTGCCAGCGGTCTTCCCACTAATTCACCCCTCCACTTT.

The V gene is TRBV10-2, the J gene TRBJ2-5, with 11 bases fitting TRBD1. From germline, CDR1 is WSHSY and CDR2 SAAADI. This CDR3 contains 17 residues. J was trimmed by 2 bases and V by 5 bases; bases with no gene match: 10. DNA of the CDR3: TGCGCCAGCAGTCCCGGGACAGGGGGTTTGTGGCAAGAGACCCAGTACTTC. As protein: CASSPGTGGLWQETQYF.

The chain has TRBV19 and TRBJ2-5; D ambiguous. Per germline, CDR1 LNHDA and CDR2 SQIVND (reference sequence). Trimming removed 5 bases at V and 5 bases at J, with 12 bases between. This CDR3 region has 13 residues. CDR3 bases: TGTGCCAGTAGTCCCCGCGGTCTGGAGACCCAGTACTTC. Amino acid sequence: CASSPRGLETQYF.

There are a few counts of this clonotype. This chain links TRBV5-1 with TRBJ1-1, with D possibly matching TRBD1 (6 bases). V was trimmed by 6 bases and J by 0 bases, leaving 15 bases between them. Germline loops: CDR1 SGHRS, CDR2 YFSETQ. There are 15 residues in the CDR3. CDR3 residues: CASTEQGGVNTEAFF. CDR3 sequence (DNA): TGCGCCAGCACCGAACAGGGAGGCGTGAACACTGAAGCTTTCTTT. Variable domain in full (rest from reference TRBV5-1 and TRBJ1-1): KAGVTQTPRYLIKTRGQQVTLSCSPISGHRSVSWYQQTPGQGLQFLFEYFSETQRNKGNFPGRFSGRQFSNSRSEMNVSTLELGDSALYLCASTEQGGVNTEAFFGQGTRLTVV.

The rearrangement joins TRBV14 to TRBJ1-2, with 8 bases aligning to TRBD1. CDR1 is SGHDN and CDR2 is FVKESK in the germline V gene. CDR3 length equals 17 residues. V lost 0 bases to trimming and J lost 5 bases; unmatched junction nucleotides: 11. The CDR3 loop is CASSQDTAGGLGYGYTF. The CDR3, as DNA: TGTGCCAGCAGCCAAGATACGGCAGGGGGCCTAGGGTATGGCTACACCTTC. The complete variable domain, with remaining parts taken from reference TRBV14 and TRBJ1-2, reads EAGVTQFPSHSVIEKGQTVTLRCDPISGHDNLYWYRRVMGKEIKFLLHFVKESKQDESGMPNNRFLAERTGGTYSTLKVQPAELEDSGVYFCASSQDTAGGLGYGYTFGSGTRLTVV.

This sequence joins TRBV12-3 or TRBV12-4 and TRBJ2-2, with 8 bases lining up with TRBD1. CDR3 length: 17 residues. V lost 3 bases to trimming and J lost 0 bases; unmatched junction nucleotides: 6. CDR3 nucleotide sequence: TGTGCCAGCAGTTTGTCTCGGACAGGGTCGAACACCGGGGAGCTGTTTTTT. Amino acids: CASSLSRTGSNTGELFF.